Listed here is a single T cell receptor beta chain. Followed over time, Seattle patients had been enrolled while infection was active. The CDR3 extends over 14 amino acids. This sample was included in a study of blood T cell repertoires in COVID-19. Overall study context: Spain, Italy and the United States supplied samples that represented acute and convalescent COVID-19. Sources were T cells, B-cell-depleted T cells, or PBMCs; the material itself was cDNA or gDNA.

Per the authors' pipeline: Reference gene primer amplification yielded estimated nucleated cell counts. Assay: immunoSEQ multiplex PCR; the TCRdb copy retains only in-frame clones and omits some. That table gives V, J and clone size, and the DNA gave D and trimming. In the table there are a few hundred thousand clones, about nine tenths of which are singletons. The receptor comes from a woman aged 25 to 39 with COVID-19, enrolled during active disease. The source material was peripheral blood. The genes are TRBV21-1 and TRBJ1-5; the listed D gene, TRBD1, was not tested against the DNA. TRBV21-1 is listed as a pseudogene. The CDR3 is CASTRTRSNQPQHF. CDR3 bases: TGTGCCAGCACCCGGACAAGGTCAAATCAGCCCCAGCATTTT.